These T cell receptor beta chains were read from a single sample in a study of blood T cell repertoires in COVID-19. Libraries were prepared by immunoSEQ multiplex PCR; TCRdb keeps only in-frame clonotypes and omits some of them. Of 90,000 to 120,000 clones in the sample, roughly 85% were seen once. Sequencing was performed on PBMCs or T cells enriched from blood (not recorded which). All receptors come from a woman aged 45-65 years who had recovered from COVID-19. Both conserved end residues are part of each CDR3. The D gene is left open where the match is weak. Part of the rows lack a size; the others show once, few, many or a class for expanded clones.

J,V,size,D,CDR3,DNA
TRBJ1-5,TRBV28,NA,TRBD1,CASSYTGTGNIREPQHF,TGTGCCAGCAGTTATACCGGGACAGGGAACATCAGGGAGCCCCAGCATTTT
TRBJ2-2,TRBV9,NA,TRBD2,CASSSRGLAVIGGELFF,TGTGCCAGCAGCTCGAGGGGACTAGCGGTCATAGGCGGGGAGCTGTTTTTT
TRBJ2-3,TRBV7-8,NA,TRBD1,CASSSHGQGGDTQYF,TGTGCCAGCAGCTCCCATGGACAGGGAGGAGATACGCAGTATTTT
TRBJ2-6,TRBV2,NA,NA,CASSPDSSPSGANVLTF,TGTGCCAGCAGTCCCGACAGTAGCCCCTCTGGGGCCAACGTCCTGACTTTC
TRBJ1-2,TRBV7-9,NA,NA,CASSLAGGAGYTF,TGTGCCAGCAGCTTAGCGGGCGGGGCTGGCTACACCTTC
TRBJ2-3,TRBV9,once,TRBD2,CASSVLPGLASYF,TGTGCCAGCAGCGTTCTCCCCGGACTAGCCTCGTATTTT
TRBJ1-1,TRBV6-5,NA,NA,CASSYSQNTEAFF,TGTGCCAGCAGTTATAGCCAGAACACTGAAGCTTTCTTT
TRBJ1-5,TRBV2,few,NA,CASSFGGVQPQHF,TGTGCCAGCAGTTTCGGGGGAGTTCAGCCCCAGCATTTT
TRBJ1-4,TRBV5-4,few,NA,CASSLGGNEKLFF,TGTGCCAGCAGCTTGGGAGGGAATGAAAAACTGTTTTTT
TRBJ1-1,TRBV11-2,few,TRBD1,CASSLQGAAFF,TGTGCCAGCAGCTTACAGGGGGCAGCTTTCTTT
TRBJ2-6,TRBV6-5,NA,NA,CASKRSSGANVLTF,TGTGCCAGCAAGCGTAGCTCTGGGGCCAACGTCCTGACTTTC
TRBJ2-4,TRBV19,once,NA,CASSMLRGPMAKNIQYF,TGTGCCAGTAGTATGTTGCGGGGACCTATGGCCAAAAACATTCAGTACTTC
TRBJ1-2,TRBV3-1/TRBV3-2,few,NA,CASSQAKTEAYGYTF,TGTGCCAGCAGCCAAGCAAAGACCGAGGCGTATGGCTACACCTTC
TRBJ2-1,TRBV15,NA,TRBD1,CATSSSGQGNNEQFF,TGTGCCACCAGCAGCTCGGGACAGGGGAACAATGAGCAGTTCTTC
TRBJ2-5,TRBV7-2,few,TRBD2,CASSLGPASGGETQYF,TGTGCCAGCAGCTTAGGTCCGGCTAGCGGGGGAGAGACCCAGTACTTC
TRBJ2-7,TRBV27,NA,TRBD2,CARAGGPLYQYF,TGTGCCAGAGCGGGAGGGCCTTTATATCAGTACTTC
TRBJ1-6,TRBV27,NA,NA,CASSSGSNSPLHF,TGTGCCAGCAGCTCCGGGTCCAATTCACCCCTCCACTTT
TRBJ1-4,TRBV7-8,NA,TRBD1,CASTWGQGAREKLFF,TGTGCCAGCACCTGGGGACAGGGGGCGCGGGAAAAACTGTTTTTT
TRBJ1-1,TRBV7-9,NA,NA,CASSLGVSLDTLSFF,TGTGCCAGCAGCTTAGGTGTATCTCTGGACACTTTATCTTTCTTT
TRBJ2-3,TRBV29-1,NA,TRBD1,CSVSNRGASTDTQYF,TGCAGCGTTAGCAACAGGGGAGCGAGCACAGATACGCAGTATTTT
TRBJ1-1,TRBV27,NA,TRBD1,CASSPRTGKSTEAFF,TGTGCCAGCAGTCCTCGGACAGGGAAGAGCACTGAAGCTTTCTTT
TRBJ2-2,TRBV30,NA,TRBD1,CAWRTTGVIAGELFF,TGTGCCTGGAGGACGACAGGGGTCATCGCCGGGGAGCTGTTTTTT
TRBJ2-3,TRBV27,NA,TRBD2,CASSVRLAGDTQYF,TGTGCCAGCAGTGTGAGACTAGCAGGAGATACGCAGTATTTT
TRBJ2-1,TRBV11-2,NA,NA,CASSLTIYNEQFF,TGTGCCAGCAGCTTAACTATCTACAATGAGCAGTTCTTC
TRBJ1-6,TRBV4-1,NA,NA,CASSPRAGVKDSPLHF,TGCGCCAGCAGCCCTAGGGCAGGGGTTAAGGATTCACCCCTCCACTTT
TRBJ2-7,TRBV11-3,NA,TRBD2,CASSLGGERGYEQYF,TGTGCCAGCAGCCTCGGGGGGGAGCGGGGATACGAGCAGTACTTC
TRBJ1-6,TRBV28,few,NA,CASSSNRVSYNSPLHF,TGTGCCAGCAGTTCCAACAGGGTGTCTTATAATTCACCCCTCCACTTT
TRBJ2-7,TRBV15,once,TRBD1,CATSSGTEPSYEQYF,TGTGCCACCAGCAGCGGGACAGAACCTTCCTACGAGCAGTACTTC